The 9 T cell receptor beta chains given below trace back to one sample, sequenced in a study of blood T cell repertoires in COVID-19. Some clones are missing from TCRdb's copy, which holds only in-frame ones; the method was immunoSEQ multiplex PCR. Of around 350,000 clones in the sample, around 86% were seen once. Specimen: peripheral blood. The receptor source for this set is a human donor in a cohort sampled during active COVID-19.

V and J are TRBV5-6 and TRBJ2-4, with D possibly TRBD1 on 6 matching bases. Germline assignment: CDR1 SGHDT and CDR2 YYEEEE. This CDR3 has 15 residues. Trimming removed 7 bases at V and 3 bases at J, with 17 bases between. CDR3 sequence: CASGLRGVVKNIQYF. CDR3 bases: TGTGCCAGCGGACTCAGGGGAGTAGTCAAAAACATTCAGTACTTC.

CDR3 loop: CASSVALNPGQTYNEQFF. CDR3 bases: TGTGCCAGCAGCGTAGCCCTTAATCCGGGACAGACCTACAATGAGCAGTTCTTC. The chain has TRBV9 and TRBJ2-1; 7 bases fit TRBD1. In germline, CDR1 is SGDLS, CDR2 YYNGEE. There are 18 residues in the CDR3. V trimming: 0 bases; J trimming: 2 bases; junction bases outside the gene matches: 11.

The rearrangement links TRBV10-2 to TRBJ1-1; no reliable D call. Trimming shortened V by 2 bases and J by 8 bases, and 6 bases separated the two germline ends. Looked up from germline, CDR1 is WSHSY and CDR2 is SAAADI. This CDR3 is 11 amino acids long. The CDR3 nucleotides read TGCGCCAGCAGTGAGGGCCCGGAAGCTTTCTTT. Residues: CASSEGPEAFF.

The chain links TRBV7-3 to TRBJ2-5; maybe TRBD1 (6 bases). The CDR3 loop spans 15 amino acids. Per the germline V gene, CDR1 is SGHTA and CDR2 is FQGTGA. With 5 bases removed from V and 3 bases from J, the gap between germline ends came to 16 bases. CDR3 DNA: TGTGCCAGCAGCCCAGGAGGAGACAGGAAAGAGACCCAGTACTTC. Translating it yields CASSPGGDRKETQYF. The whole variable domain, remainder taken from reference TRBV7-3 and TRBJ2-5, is GAGVSQTPSNKVTEKGKYVELRCDPISGHTALYWYRQSLGQGPEFLIYFQGTGAADDSGLPNDRFFAVRPEGSVSTLKIQRTERGDSAVYLCASSPGGDRKETQYFGPGTRLLVL.

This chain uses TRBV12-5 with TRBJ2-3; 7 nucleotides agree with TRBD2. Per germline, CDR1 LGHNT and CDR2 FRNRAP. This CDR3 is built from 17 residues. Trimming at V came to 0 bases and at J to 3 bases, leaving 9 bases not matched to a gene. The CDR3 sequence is CASGLVYIGGLTDTQYF. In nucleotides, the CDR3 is TGTGCTAGTGGTTTGGTTTATATCGGGGGGTTAACAGATACGCAGTATTTT.

In DNA form, the CDR3 reads TGTGCCAGCAGTTTCGACAGAAATCAGCCCCAGCATTTT. As protein: CASSFDRNQPQHF. The chain is built from TRBV28 and TRBJ1-5; tentative D call: TRBD1 (5 bases). From germline, CDR1 is MDHEN and CDR2 SYDVKM. Trimming pared 3 bases from V and 4 bases from J, leaving 7 bases between. CDR3 size: 13 residues.

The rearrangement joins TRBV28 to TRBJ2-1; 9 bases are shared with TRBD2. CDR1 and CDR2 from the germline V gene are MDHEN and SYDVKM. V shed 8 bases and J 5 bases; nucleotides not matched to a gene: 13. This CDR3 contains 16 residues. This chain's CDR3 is CASALAGGRLDNEQFF. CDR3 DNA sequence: TGTGCCAGCGCCCTTGCGGGAGGGAGACTAGACAATGAGCAGTTCTTC.

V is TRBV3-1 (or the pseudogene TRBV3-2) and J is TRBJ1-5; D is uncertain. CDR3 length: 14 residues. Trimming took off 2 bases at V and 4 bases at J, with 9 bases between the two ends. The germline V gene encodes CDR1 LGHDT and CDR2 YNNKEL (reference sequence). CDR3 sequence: CASSQRVVNQPQHF. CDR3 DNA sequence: TGTGCCAGCAGCCAACGAGTCGTTAATCAGCCCCAGCATTTT.

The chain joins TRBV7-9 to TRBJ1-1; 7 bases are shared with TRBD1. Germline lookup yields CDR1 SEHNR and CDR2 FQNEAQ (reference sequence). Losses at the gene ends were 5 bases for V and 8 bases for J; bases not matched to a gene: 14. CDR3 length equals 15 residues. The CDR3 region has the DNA TGTGCCAGCAGCACATCCCTAAGACAGGGCAAAGAAGCTTTCTTT. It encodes CASSTSLRQGKEAFF.